The 15 T cell receptor beta chains reported below all come from one sample, sequenced in a study of blood T cell repertoires in COVID-19. The method was immunoSEQ multiplex PCR; TCRdb's version includes in-frame clones alone and lacks a portion of them. The sample carries around 250,000 clones, about 89% recorded once. What was sequenced was peripheral blood. The receptors shown here come from a woman in her sixties or seventies who had recovered from COVID-19.

CDR3 in DNA: TGTGCCAGTAGTATTGGGGGGACAGCAAACACTGAAGCTTTCTTT. This sequence encodes CASSIGGTANTEAFF. This chain joins TRBV19 and TRBJ1-1; 7 bases are shared with TRBD1. J was trimmed by 2 bases and V by 3 bases; bases with no gene match: 6. There are 15 residues in the CDR3. Germline CDR1 LNHDA, CDR2 SQIVND (reference sequence).

V usage is TRBV20-1 and J usage is TRBJ1-5; a weak D match, TRBD1 (5 bases). The CDR3 has 15 amino acids. V was shortened by 3 bases and J by 2 bases, with 14 bases between the two germline ends. Germline V gene data show CDR1 as DFQATT and CDR2 as SNEGSKA (reference sequence). The chain's CDR3 is CSASGSGAGNQPQHF. As DNA, the CDR3 is TGCAGTGCTAGTGGTAGCGGGGCGGGCAATCAGCCCCAGCATTTT.

Notes on this clone: Mismatch with germline at one junction end may stem from a read error. The chain recombines TRBV28 with TRBJ2-7; 10 bases align to TRBD2. Germline assignment: CDR1 MDHEN and CDR2 SYDVKM. The length of the CDR3 is 12 residues. The CDR3 spells CASSLASGGQVF. The CDR3 coding sequence is TGTGCCAGCAGTTTGGCTAGCGGGGGCCAAGTCTTC.

In the case of this clone: A junction end diverges from the germline sequence, so it may reflect a read error. The rearrangement links TRBV7-7 to TRBJ2-2; D might be TRBD1 (5 bases). Germline V CDR1 and CDR2: SSHAT, FNYEAQ (reference sequence). CDR3 size: 14 residues. In nucleotides, the CDR3 is TGTGCTAGCAGCTTAGCCAGGGCCGCCGGGGAGCTGTTTTTT. Its protein product is CASSLARAAGELFF.

The rearrangement uses TRBV3-1 (or the pseudogene TRBV3-2) and TRBJ2-7, with 8 bases aligning to TRBD1. Germline CDR1 and CDR2: LGHDT and YNNKEL (reference sequence). J lost 5 bases, V lost 4 bases, and 7 bases had no gene match. CDR3 length: 14 amino acids. The CDR3 coding sequence is TGTGCCAGCAGCCCCCAGGGGGCAGGGAACGAGCAGTACTTC. Protein sequence: CASSPQGAGNEQYF.

The V gene is TRBV15, the J gene TRBJ1-4, with D tentatively TRBD1 (5 bases). The V gene's germline CDR1 is LNHNV and CDR2 YYDKDF (reference sequence). The CDR3 has 15 residues. V shed 1 base and J shed 7 bases, with 13 bases lying between them. DNA for the CDR3: TGTGCCACCAGCAGAGTGACGGCGGGGGGTGAAAAACTGTTTTTT. It codes for CATSRVTAGGEKLFF.

This sequence joins TRBV7-8 and TRBJ1-2; TRBD1 might be the D (5 bases). The ends were cut back, 5 bases at V and 0 bases at J, with 13 bases in the middle. CDR1 and CDR2 from the germline V gene are SGHVS and FQNEAQ. This CDR3 has 15 residues. DNA of the CDR3: TGTGCCAGCAGCCCGCAGGGCGCCGCTAACTATGGCTACACCTTC. Translated, it gives CASSPQGAANYGYTF.

The chain has TRBV28 and TRBJ2-1, with D uncertain. The CDR3 is 15 amino acids. The germline CDR1 and CDR2 sequences are MDHEN and SYDVKM. The V gene lost 2 bases and the J gene lost 6 bases, with 14 bases spanning the gap. The DNA of the CDR3 is TGTGCCAGCAGTTTAATCGGTCTGCGGTTCAATGAGCAGTTCTTC. Its translation: CASSLIGLRFNEQFF. Filled out from reference TRBV28 and TRBJ2-1, the complete variable domain reads DVKVTQSSRYLVKRTGEKVFLECVQDMDHENMFWYRQDPGLGLRLIYFSYDVKMKEKGDIPEGYSVSREKKERFSLILESASTNQTSMYLCASSLIGLRFNEQFFGPGTRLTVL.

The chain links TRBV11-3 to TRBJ2-3; tentative D call: TRBD1 (5 bases). Germline CDR1 reads SGHNT; CDR2 reads YENEEA. The CDR3 covers 14 residues. V lost 1 base to trimming and J lost 5 bases, with 10 bases between them. CDR3 residues: CASSLGHQGDTQYF. In nucleotides, the CDR3 is TGTGCCAGCAGCTTAGGACACCAGGGAGATACGCAGTATTTT.

The chain joins TRBV7-9 to TRBJ2-1; D not resolved. This CDR3 has 16 amino acids. The V end was cut by 5 bases, the J end by 0 bases, with 14 bases between. CDR1 is SEHNR, CDR2 FQNEAQ, per germline (reference sequence). CDR3 sequence reads: CASSLRKESSYNEQFF. The CDR3 DNA reads TGTGCCAGCAGCCTTAGGAAGGAGAGCTCCTACAATGAGCAGTTCTTC.

V is TRBV7-2 and J is TRBJ2-6; no reliable D call. Germline-derived CDR1 and CDR2 are SGHTA and FQGNSA. CDR3 length equals 16 residues. Trimming removed 2 bases from V and 2 bases from J, with 10 bases in between. DNA for the CDR3: TGTGCCAGCAGCTTATCGAGAGGAACTGGGGCCAACGTCCTGACTTTC. Its protein product is CASSLSRGTGANVLTF.

The CDR3, as DNA: TGTGCCAGCAGCCGGGACAGGGATCAGCCCCAGCATTTT. This encodes CASSRDRDQPQHF. V gene TRBV6-5 combines with J gene TRBJ1-5; TRBD1 matches at 9 bases. The CDR3 extends over 13 amino acids. Germline loops: CDR1 MNHEY, CDR2 SVGAGI. V dropped 6 bases and J dropped 5; count of bases not matched to a gene: 2.

In its sample, this clone was seen once. Other DNA sequences in the same sample also yield this CDR3. The chain is built from TRBV2 and TRBJ1-6, with D perhaps TRBD1 (5 bases). Germline CDR1 is SNHLY and CDR2 is FYNNEI. V lost 7 bases to trimming and J lost 6 bases, with 19 bases between them. There are 16 residues in the CDR3. CDR3 sequence reads: CASTTSQGPSNSPLHF. DNA for the CDR3: TGTGCCAGCACGACTTCCCAGGGTCCCAGTAATTCACCCCTCCACTTT.

Turning to this clone: An end of the junction differs from the germline gene, which may be a read error. The chain carries TRBV20-1 and TRBJ2-3; 12 nucleotides agree with TRBD2. Germline CDR1 reads DFQATT; CDR2 reads SNEGSKA (reference sequence). This CDR3 comprises 16 residues. The CDR3 protein is CSASMPTSGGIDTQYF. In DNA, the CDR3 is TGCAGTGCTAGTATGCCGACTAGCGGGGGTATAGATACACAGTATTTT.

The CDR3 spells CASSGGQGALSGNTIYF. The CDR3 nucleotides are TGTGCCAGCAGCGGGGGACAGGGGGCATTATCTGGAAACACCATATATTTT. V and J are TRBV7-2 and TRBJ1-3; the match to TRBD1 covers 12 bases. The CDR3 is 17 residues long. The V gene's germline CDR1 is SGHTA and CDR2 FQGNSA. With V trimmed by 5 bases and J by 1 base, 6 bases remained unmatched. Together with reference TRBV7-2 and TRBJ1-3, the CDR3 gives the full variable domain: GAGVSQSPSNKVTEKGKDVELRCDPISGHTALYWYRQSLGQGLEFLIYFQGNSAPDKSGLPSDRFSAERTGGSVSTLTIQRTQQEDSAVYLCASSGGQGALSGNTIYFGEGSWLTVV.